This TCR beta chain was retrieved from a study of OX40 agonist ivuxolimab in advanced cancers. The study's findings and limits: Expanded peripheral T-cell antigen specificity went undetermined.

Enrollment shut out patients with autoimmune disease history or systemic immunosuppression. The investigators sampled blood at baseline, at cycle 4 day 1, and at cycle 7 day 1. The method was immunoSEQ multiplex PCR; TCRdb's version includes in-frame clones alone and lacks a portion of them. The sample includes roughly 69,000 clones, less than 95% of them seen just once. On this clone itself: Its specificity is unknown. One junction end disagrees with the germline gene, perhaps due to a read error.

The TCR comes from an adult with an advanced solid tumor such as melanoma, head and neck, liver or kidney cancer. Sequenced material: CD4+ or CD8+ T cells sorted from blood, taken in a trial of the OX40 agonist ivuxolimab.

Here the CDR3 reads CASSLASDRGRAF. Written as DNA, the CDR3 is TGTGCCAGCAGCTTAGCGTCGGACAGGGGCAGGGCCTTC. V usage is TRBV7-8 and J usage is TRBJ1-2; 9 bases line up with TRBD1. The CDR3 runs 13 residues. CDR1 is SGHVS, CDR2 FQNEAQ, per germline.